The sequence of this T cell receptor (beta chain) was determined in a study of a mutant IDH1 vaccine in newly diagnosed glioma (dated by TCRdb to about 2021). A note on the overall study: Across visits V03 through V10, patients got a total of eight vaccinations, given in weeks 1, 3, 5, 7, 11, 15, 19 and 23. For exploratory analyses, longitudinal TCRB deep sequencing was carried out in 25 to 30 treated patients wherever samples were available. Vaccination was initiated 4-6 weeks after radiotherapy alone, or concurrently with temozolomide cycles in the chemotherapy-containing groups. Prior to enrollment, patients had been given standard therapy consisting of radiotherapy alone, temozolomide alone, or radiochemotherapy with temozolomide, with the combination given to most patients. Peripheral blood was collected at six visits: V03 (baseline), V05, V07, V10, V12 and V13. Of the approximately 33 treated patients, around 60% were male and about 40% were female, and a mean age of about 37 years was recorded. What the authors observed across the whole study: Availability determined which PBMC samples were chosen for TCRB deep sequencing. According to the authors, sample limitations meant that analyses of patient blood samples could not be reproduced. Pseudoprogression appeared unrelated to alterations in the top peripheral T cell clonotypes detected by TCRB sequencing. Vaccine-induced immune responses across multiple MHC alleles were detected in 93.3% of patients.

Libraries were constructed by the immunoSEQ multiplex PCR assay. Rearranged TCR beta chain sequences were amplified with the hsTCRB Kit following the manufacturer's protocol. An Illumina MiSeq was used to sequence the TCRB libraries. The published analysis was carried out like this. The kit vendor's proprietary platform handled demultiplexing, trimming and gene mapping. TCRdb holds this immuneACCESS table with in-frame rearrangements only. Some clones are missing; in checked studies, unresolved V genes explain under half, and the rest has no known cause. That table furnishes V, J and clone size, whereas the DNA furnished D and trimming. The sample table lists 50,000 to 70,000 clones, about 87% of them with a count of one. The ten largest clonotypes hold roughly 13% of the sample. Details on this clone: It lacks a known antigen. Base-call qualities are not available, and no considerably larger clone is one nucleotide away.

The sample's time point label is to be understood as: week 23, last vaccination. Every vaccine dose consisted of 300 ug of a 20-mer mutant IDH1 peptide in Montanide, administered subcutaneously together with topical imiquimod. The donors had newly diagnosed IDH1-mutant astrocytomas of WHO grade 3 or 4 that showed loss of nuclear ATRX. The samples were drawn from NOA16, a multicentre, single-arm, open-label phase I trial in Germany that tested a mutant IDH1 peptide vaccine in humans for the first time. The DNeasy Blood and Tissue Kit was used to extract genomic DNA from EDTA blood for TCRB sequencing. CDR1 and CDR2 are drawn from the germline V gene: MNHEY, SVGAGI. V was cut back by 9 bases and J by 1 base, leaving a gap of 15 bases between them. The CDR3 sequence holds 15 residues, the cysteine and phenylalanine included. Just the 45-base CDR3 DNA is kept, in frame starting at base 1.

Here the sequenced sample was PBMCs, taken from a glioma patient whose treatment included an IDH1 peptide vaccine. Recombination connected TRBV6-5 to TRBJ2-2; TRBD2 could be the D gene, as 5 bases match. This receptor was obtained from a man between 18 and 29 years old with glioma. The DNA is TGTGCCAGTTGTCGAGGGTACCGGAACACCGGGGAGCTGTTTTTT. Its coded protein is CASCRGYRNTGELFF.